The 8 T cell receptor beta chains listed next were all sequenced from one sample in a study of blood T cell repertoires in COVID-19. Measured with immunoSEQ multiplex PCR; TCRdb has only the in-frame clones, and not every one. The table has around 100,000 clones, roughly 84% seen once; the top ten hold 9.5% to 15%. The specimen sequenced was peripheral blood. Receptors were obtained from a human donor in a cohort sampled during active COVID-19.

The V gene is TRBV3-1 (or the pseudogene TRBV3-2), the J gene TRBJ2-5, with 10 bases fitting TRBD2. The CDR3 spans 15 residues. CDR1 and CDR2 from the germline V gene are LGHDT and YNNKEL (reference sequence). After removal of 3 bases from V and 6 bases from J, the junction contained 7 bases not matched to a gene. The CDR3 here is CASSHSAGGPQTQYF. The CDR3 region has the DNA TGTGCCAGCAGCCACTCAGCGGGGGGGCCGCAGACCCAGTACTTC.

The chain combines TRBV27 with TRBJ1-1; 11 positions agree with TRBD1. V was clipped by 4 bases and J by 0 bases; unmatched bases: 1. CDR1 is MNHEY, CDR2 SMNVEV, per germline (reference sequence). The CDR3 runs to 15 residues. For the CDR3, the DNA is TGTGCCAGCAGTTCGGACAGGGGGCTGAACACTGAAGCTTTCTTT. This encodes CASSSDRGLNTEAFF.

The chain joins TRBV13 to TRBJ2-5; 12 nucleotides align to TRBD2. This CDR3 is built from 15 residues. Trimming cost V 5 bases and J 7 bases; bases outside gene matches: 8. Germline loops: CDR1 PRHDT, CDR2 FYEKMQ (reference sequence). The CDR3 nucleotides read TGTGCCAGCAGCAAACTAGCGGGGGGTGCAGGGACCCAGTACTTC. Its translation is CASSKLAGGAGTQYF.

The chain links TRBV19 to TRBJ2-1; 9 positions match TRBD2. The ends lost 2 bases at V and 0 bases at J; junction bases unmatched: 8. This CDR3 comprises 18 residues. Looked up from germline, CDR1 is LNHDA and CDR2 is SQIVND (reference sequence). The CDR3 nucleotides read TGTGCCAGTAGTATAAGCCTAGCGGGGAGATCCTCCTACAATGAGCAGTTCTTC. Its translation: CASSISLAGRSSYNEQFF.

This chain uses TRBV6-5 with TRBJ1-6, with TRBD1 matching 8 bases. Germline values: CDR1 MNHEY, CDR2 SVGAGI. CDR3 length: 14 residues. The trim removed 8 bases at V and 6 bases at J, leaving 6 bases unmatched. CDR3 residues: CASQGALGNSPLHF. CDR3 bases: TGTGCCAGCCAGGGGGCGCTTGGTAATTCACCCCTCCACTTT.

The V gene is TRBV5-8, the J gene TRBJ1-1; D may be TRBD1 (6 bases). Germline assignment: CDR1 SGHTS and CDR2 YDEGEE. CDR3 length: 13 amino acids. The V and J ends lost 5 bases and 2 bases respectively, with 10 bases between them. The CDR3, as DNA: TGTGCCAGCAGAAAGACAGGCAACACTGAAGCTTTCTTT. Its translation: CASRKTGNTEAFF. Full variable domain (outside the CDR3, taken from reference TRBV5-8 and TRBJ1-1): EAGVTQSPTHLIKTRGQQATLRCSPISGHTSVYWYQQALGLGLQFLLWYDEGEERNRGNFPPRFSGRQFPNYSSELNVNALELEDSALYLCASRKTGNTEAFFGQGTRLTVV.

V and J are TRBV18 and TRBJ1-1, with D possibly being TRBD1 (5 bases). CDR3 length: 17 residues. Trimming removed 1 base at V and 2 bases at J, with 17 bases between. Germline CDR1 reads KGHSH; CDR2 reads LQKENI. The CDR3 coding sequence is TGTGCCAGCTCACCACGGGGCCCTGAGGTAGGAAACACTGAAGCTTTCTTT. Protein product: CASSPRGPEVGNTEAFF.

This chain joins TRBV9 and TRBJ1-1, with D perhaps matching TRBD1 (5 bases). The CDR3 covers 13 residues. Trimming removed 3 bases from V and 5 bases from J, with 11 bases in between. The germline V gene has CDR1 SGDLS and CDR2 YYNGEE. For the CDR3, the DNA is TGTGCCAGCAGCGGAGAGGGGAGGACTGAAGCTTTCTTT. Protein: CASSGEGRTEAFF.